Listed below are T cell receptor beta chains from one sample, sequenced in a study of CD8 T cells in Susac syndrome. MiXCR, run by TCRdb on the immunoSEQ multiplex PCR reads, gives a single entry per CDR3 protein. Here the sample spans about 22,000 distinct CDR3 sequences, 85% to 95% being singletons. The sequencing input was CD8+ T cells from PBMCs. These receptor sequences come from a human donor in good health. The CDR3 runs from the conserved cysteine through the conserved F or W. The order of the fields is clone size, D gene, J gene, V gene, CDR3 protein, CDR3 DNA. A D gene is named only where the DNA matches it firmly. Expanded clones get a size class; other rows say once, few or many, or leave the size out.

clone_size: few
d_call: NA
j_call: TRBJ2-4
v_call: TRBV27
cdr3_aa: CASSSGGSQNIQYF
cdr3_nt: TGTGCCAGCAGCTCCGGCGGCAGTCAAAACATTCAGTACTTC

clone_size: NA
d_call: TRBD1
j_call: TRBJ1-3
v_call: TRBV7-9
cdr3_aa: CASSYPHGTDITGNTIYF
cdr3_nt: TGTGCCAGCTCCTACCCCCACGGGACAGATATTACTGGAAACACCATATATTTT

clone_size: NA
d_call: TRBD1
j_call: TRBJ1-5
v_call: TRBV24-1
cdr3_aa: CAIYHRDRRSVPPNQPQHF
cdr3_nt: TGTGCCATCTACCATCGGGACAGGCGGAGTGTTCCTCCCAATCAGCCCCAGCATTTT

clone_size: NA
d_call: NA
j_call: TRBJ2-2
v_call: TRBV10-3
cdr3_aa: CAIRQGIVTGELFF
cdr3_nt: TGTGCCATCAGACAGGGTATTGTCACCGGGGAGCTGTTTTTT

clone_size: NA
d_call: NA
j_call: TRBJ2-2
v_call: TRBV20-1
cdr3_aa: CSALRGSGELFF
cdr3_nt: TGCAGTGCTCTTCGGGGTAGCGGGGAGCTGTTTTTT

clone_size: NA
d_call: TRBD2
j_call: TRBJ2-3
v_call: TRBV9
cdr3_aa: CASSVESGGLVDTDTQYF
cdr3_nt: TGTGCCAGCAGCGTAGAGAGCGGGGGCCTAGTTGACACAGATACGCAGTATTTT

clone_size: NA
d_call: NA
j_call: TRBJ2-1
v_call: TRBV15
cdr3_aa: CATSPSRGPYNEQFF
cdr3_nt: TGTGCCACCAGCCCCTCCCGGGGCCCCTACAATGAGCAGTTCTTC

clone_size: NA
d_call: TRBD1
j_call: TRBJ1-2
v_call: TRBV5-5
cdr3_aa: CASSHGQEDYGYTF
cdr3_nt: TGTGCCAGCAGCCATGGACAGGAAGACTATGGCTACACCTTC

clone_size: NA
d_call: NA
j_call: TRBJ2-2
v_call: TRBV20-1
cdr3_aa: CSQTRGNTGELFF
cdr3_nt: TGCAGTCAGACGAGGGGGAACACCGGGGAGCTGTTTTTT

clone_size: NA
d_call: NA
j_call: TRBJ2-1
v_call: TRBV29-1
cdr3_aa: CSSSGAGGDYNEQFF
cdr3_nt: TGCAGCTCCTCGGGGGCGGGCGGGGACTACAATGAGCAGTTCTTC

clone_size: NA
d_call: NA
j_call: TRBJ1-1
v_call: TRBV9
cdr3_aa: CASSVEDPIMNTEAFF
cdr3_nt: TGTGCCAGCAGCGTAGAGGATCCGATCATGAACACTGAAGCTTTCTTT

clone_size: NA
d_call: NA
j_call: TRBJ2-7
v_call: TRBV5-1
cdr3_aa: CASSFGAAGSYEQYF
cdr3_nt: TGCGCCAGCAGCTTCGGGGCGGCGGGCTCCTACGAGCAGTACTTC

clone_size: once
d_call: TRBD2
j_call: TRBJ2-5
v_call: TRBV20-1
cdr3_aa: CSARDYGTSGGLETQYF
cdr3_nt: TGCAGTGCTAGAGATTACGGGACTAGCGGGGGGCTAGAGACCCAGTACTTC

clone_size: NA
d_call: NA
j_call: TRBJ2-7
v_call: TRBV20-1
cdr3_aa: CSARGRSSYEQYF
cdr3_nt: TGCAGTGCTAGGGGCAGGAGCTCCTACGAGCAGTACTTC

clone_size: NA
d_call: NA
j_call: TRBJ1-5
v_call: TRBV6-2/TRBV6-3
cdr3_aa: CASSYSKVRQGLNQPQHF
cdr3_nt: TGTGCCAGCAGTTACTCGAAGGTCCGGCAGGGGCTTAATCAGCCCCAGCATTTT

clone_size: NA
d_call: TRBD1
j_call: TRBJ1-1
v_call: TRBV27
cdr3_aa: CASSFEGAYTEAFF
cdr3_nt: TGTGCCAGCAGTTTTGAGGGGGCCTACACTGAAGCTTTCTTT

clone_size: NA
d_call: NA
j_call: TRBJ1-1
v_call: TRBV27
cdr3_aa: CAGSPRQGQGGTEAFF
cdr3_nt: TGTGCCGGCAGTCCCCGCCAGGGCCAGGGAGGGACTGAAGCTTTCTTT

clone_size: once
d_call: TRBD2
j_call: TRBJ2-1
v_call: TRBV3-1
cdr3_aa: CASSHLLQMAGGSSYNEQFF
cdr3_nt: TGTGCCAGCAGCCATCTCTTACAGATGGCGGGGGGTAGTTCCTACAATGAGCAGTTCTTC

clone_size: NA
d_call: NA
j_call: TRBJ1-2
v_call: TRBV12-3/TRBV12-4
cdr3_aa: CASSSSYGYTF
cdr3_nt: TGTGCCAGCAGTTCAAGCTATGGCTACACCTTC

clone_size: NA
d_call: NA
j_call: TRBJ1-1
v_call: TRBV4-1
cdr3_aa: CASSRQTLDGADTEAFF
cdr3_nt: TGCGCCAGCAGCCGACAGACCTTGGACGGGGCGGACACTGAAGCTTTCTTT

clone_size: NA
d_call: NA
j_call: TRBJ1-5
v_call: TRBV5-6
cdr3_aa: CASSLNTGLSSRGQPQHF
cdr3_nt: TGTGCCAGCAGCCTCAACACCGGACTCTCCTCACGTGGGCAGCCCCAGCATTTT

clone_size: NA
d_call: NA
j_call: TRBJ1-1
v_call: TRBV7-9
cdr3_aa: CASSSEGTEAFF
cdr3_nt: TGTGCCAGCAGCTCGGAGGGCACTGAAGCTTTCTTT

clone_size: NA
d_call: TRBD2
j_call: TRBJ2-1
v_call: TRBV28
cdr3_aa: CASSPLLSGGFYNEQFF
cdr3_nt: TGTGCCAGCAGTCCTCTCCTTAGCGGGGGGTTCTACAATGAGCAGTTCTTC

clone_size: NA
d_call: NA
j_call: TRBJ2-1
v_call: TRBV7-9
cdr3_aa: CASSPPGLNEQFF
cdr3_nt: TGTGCCAGCAGCCCACCGGGACTCAATGAGCAGTTCTTC

clone_size: NA
d_call: NA
j_call: TRBJ2-7
v_call: TRBV10-2
cdr3_aa: CASSEWKTYEQYF
cdr3_nt: TGCGCCAGCAGTGAATGGAAAACCTACGAGCAGTACTTC

clone_size: NA
d_call: NA
j_call: TRBJ2-1
v_call: TRBV5-1
cdr3_aa: CASSSDSNEQFF
cdr3_nt: TGCGCCAGCAGTTCCGACAGCAATGAGCAGTTCTTC

clone_size: NA
d_call: NA
j_call: TRBJ1-1
v_call: TRBV7-2
cdr3_aa: CASSAGLNTEAFF
cdr3_nt: TGTGCCAGCAGCGCGGGACTTAACACTGAAGCTTTCTTT

clone_size: NA
d_call: NA
j_call: TRBJ1-1
v_call: TRBV7-9
cdr3_aa: CASSLVRAVEAFF
cdr3_nt: TGTGCCAGCAGCTTAGTAAGGGCTGTTGAAGCTTTCTTT

clone_size: NA
d_call: TRBD2
j_call: TRBJ2-3
v_call: TRBV3-1
cdr3_aa: CASSPSGLAAFADTQYF
cdr3_nt: TGTGCCAGCAGCCCCAGCGGACTAGCGGCCTTCGCGGATACGCAGTATTTT

clone_size: NA
d_call: NA
j_call: TRBJ2-3
v_call: TRBV20-1
cdr3_aa: CSAEETGTNQIGPSTDTQYF
cdr3_nt: TGCAGTGCTGAGGAGACCGGGACAAACCAAATTGGGCCTAGCACAGATACGCAGTATTTT

clone_size: NA
d_call: NA
j_call: TRBJ2-6
v_call: TRBV4-3
cdr3_aa: CASSQGTAGANVLTF
cdr3_nt: TGCGCCAGCAGCCAAGGGACAGCTGGGGCCAACGTCCTGACTTTC

clone_size: NA
d_call: NA
j_call: TRBJ1-4
v_call: TRBV6-2/TRBV6-3
cdr3_aa: CASSSDRATNEKLFF
cdr3_nt: TGTGCCAGCAGTTCGGACAGAGCAACTAATGAAAAACTGTTTTTT

clone_size: NA
d_call: NA
j_call: TRBJ2-3
v_call: TRBV7-9
cdr3_aa: CASSFPTPTSPLTDTQYF
cdr3_nt: TGTGCCAGCAGCTTTCCAACCCCCACTAGCCCGTTGACAGATACGCAGTATTTT

clone_size: NA
d_call: NA
j_call: TRBJ2-1
v_call: TRBV2
cdr3_aa: CASQSWGGGAYNEQFF
cdr3_nt: TGTGCCAGCCAGTCTTGGGGCGGGGGCGCCTACAATGAGCAGTTCTTC

clone_size: NA
d_call: NA
j_call: TRBJ1-3
v_call: TRBV29-1
cdr3_aa: CSVKQSSGNTIYF
cdr3_nt: TGCAGCGTTAAGCAGAGCTCTGGAAACACCATATATTTT

clone_size: NA
d_call: TRBD1
j_call: TRBJ1-1
v_call: TRBV6-2/TRBV6-3
cdr3_aa: CASSYLFRTGLNTEAFF
cdr3_nt: TGTGCCAGCAGTTACTTGTTCCGGACAGGCTTGAACACTGAAGCTTTCTTT

clone_size: NA
d_call: TRBD2
j_call: TRBJ2-2
v_call: TRBV6-5
cdr3_aa: CASSYSQGGWTGELFF
cdr3_nt: TGTGCCAGCAGTTACTCCCAGGGAGGGTGGACCGGGGAGCTGTTTTTT

clone_size: NA
d_call: NA
j_call: TRBJ1-6
v_call: TRBV9
cdr3_aa: CASSPGHNNSPLHF
cdr3_nt: TGTGCCAGCAGCCCCGGACACAATAATTCACCCCTCCACTTT